This section outlines one T cell receptor (beta chain) sequence together with its context. The CDR3 is 14 amino acids. The V gene's germline CDR1 is LGHDT and CDR2 YNNKEL (reference sequence). V lost 4 bases, J lost 6 bases, and 2 bases stayed unmatched. The data were obtained in a study of blood T cell repertoires in COVID-19. Study-wide background: Italy, Spain and the United States were the sources of the convalescent and acute COVID-19 samples. T cells, B-cell-depleted T cells, or PBMCs provided the cDNA or gDNA that served as material.

Under the authors' procedure: Quantification of nucleated cells was approximated via reference gene primer amplification. The repertoire was sequenced with immunoSEQ multiplex PCR; TCRdb's copy has only in-frame clones and lacks some. The D gene and trimming were derived from the DNA, and the V and J assignments and clone size from that table. The data hold about 280,000 clones, with around 87% observed a single time. J is TRBJ2-3 and V is TRBV3-1 (or the pseudogene TRBV3-2); TRBD2 agrees at 12 bases. The receptor's source is a woman aged 25 to 39 who had recovered from COVID-19. The sequenced sample consisted of peripheral blood. The CDR3 DNA is TGTGCCAGCAGCCTGACTAGCGGGAGTGATACGCAGTATTTT. Its protein product is CASSLTSGSDTQYF.